These 24 T cell receptor beta chains share one sample of origin, sequenced in a study of cytomegalovirus exposure and HLA in healthy donors. The primer mix had 60 Vbeta and 13 Jbeta primers. Repertoires were generated with immunoSEQ multiplex PCR, while TCRdb's copy carries only in-frame clones and drops some. This table holds over 100,000 clones, approximately 76% found once. Sequences were obtained from PBMCs. The receptors here all came from a man aged 35-49 years in good health and CMV-seronegative.

The chain carries TRBV6-1 and TRBJ2-3; the match to TRBD2 covers 9 bases. This CDR3 is built from 14 residues. J lost 4 bases, V lost 11 bases, and 10 bases had no gene match. Germline V gives CDR1 MNHNS, CDR2 SASEGT. CDR3 in DNA: TGTGCCCTTGGGCGGGGGGGCTTGGCAGATACGCAGTATTTT. The encoded protein is CALGRGGLADTQYF.

The chain carries TRBV7-9 and TRBJ1-6, with D uncertain. This CDR3 is 14 amino acids long. The germline CDR1 and CDR2 sequences are SEHNR and FQNEAQ (reference sequence). The V end lost 7 bases, the J end lost 8 bases, and 15 bases lay between the germline ends. The CDR3 nucleotides read TGTGCCAGCAAGTGGTCCCGGGATGATTCACCCCTCCACTTT. Translated, it gives CASKWSRDDSPLHF.

V gene TRBV7-2 combines with J gene TRBJ2-4; 8 bases line up with TRBD2. The junction had 4 bases not matched to a gene; V was cut back by 8 bases and J by 1 base. Per the germline V gene, CDR1 is SGHTA and CDR2 is FQGNSA. The CDR3 has 14 residues. The CDR3 DNA sequence: TGTGCCAGCGGTGAGCGGGGGGCCAAAAACATTCAGTACTTC. Encoded protein: CASGERGAKNIQYF.

The rearrangement joins TRBV5-1 to TRBJ2-2, with TRBD1 as a possible D gene (5 bases). Trimming took 4 bases from V and 1 from J, leaving 8 bases between them. Germline-derived CDR1 and CDR2 are SGHRS and YFSETQ. The CDR3 is 14 amino acids. The CDR3 region has the DNA TGCGCCAGCAGCCTCCAGGGGAACACCGGGGAGCTGTTTTTT. Its translation is CASSLQGNTGELFF.

V is TRBV7-8 and J is TRBJ2-6; tentatively, D is TRBD2 (5 bases). This CDR3 contains 15 residues. Germline CDR1 is SGHVS and CDR2 is FQNEAQ. V was trimmed by 2 bases and J by 4 bases, leaving 9 bases between them. CDR3 nucleotides: TGTGCCAGCAGCTTACGAGGGAACGGGGCCAACGTCCTGACTTTC. The encoded protein is CASSLRGNGANVLTF.

The rearrangement uses TRBV28 and TRBJ2-7; TRBD2 matches at 10 bases. Per germline, CDR1 MDHEN and CDR2 SYDVKM. After removal of 3 bases from V and 2 bases from J, the junction contained 4 bases not matched to a gene. The CDR3 totals 15 residues. The CDR3 DNA sequence: TGTGCCAGCAGTTTGGGAACTAGCGGGACCTACGAGCAGTACTTC. Protein: CASSLGTSGTYEQYF.

The chain is built from TRBV19 and TRBJ2-7; D might be TRBD1 (6 bases). CDR3 size: 9 residues. Germline CDR1 reads LNHDA; CDR2 reads SQIVND (reference sequence). V was shortened by 9 bases and J by 6 bases, with 6 bases between the two germline ends. CDR3: CARGAEQYF. DNA of the CDR3: TGTGCCAGGGGGGCCGAGCAGTACTTC.

The chain joins TRBV9 to TRBJ2-2; 12 nucleotides line up with TRBD2. In germline, CDR1 is SGDLS, CDR2 YYNGEE. CDR3 size: 17 residues. Unmatched junction bases numbered 6, after V lost 4 bases and J lost 2 bases. The CDR3 region has the DNA TGTGCCAGCAGCCAGACTAGCGGGGGACTAAACACCGGGGAGCTGTTTTTT. Protein sequence: CASSQTSGGLNTGELFF.

This clone was detected only a few times. The V and J genes are TRBV7-3 and TRBJ2-3; 8 bases align to TRBD2. The V and J ends lost 5 bases and 4 bases, in that order; junction bases with no gene match: 5. The CDR3 runs to 14 residues. Per germline, CDR1 SGHTA and CDR2 FQGTGA. CDR3 region: CASSPRTSSDTQYF. CDR3 DNA: TGTGCCAGCAGCCCTCGGACTAGCTCAGATACGCAGTATTTT. Looking up the rest from reference TRBV7-3 and TRBJ2-3 gives the full variable domain: GAGVSQTPSNKVTEKGKYVELRCDPISGHTALYWYRQSLGQGPEFLIYFQGTGAADDSGLPNDRFFAVRPEGSVSTLKIQRTERGDSAVYLCASSPRTSSDTQYFGPGTRLTVL.

The count of this clone is one. The genes are TRBV14 and TRBJ2-1; D not certain. The ends were cut back, 5 bases at V and 7 bases at J, with 12 bases in the middle. The V gene's germline CDR1 is SGHDN and CDR2 FVKESK. The CDR3 extends over 13 amino acids. CDR3 sequence (DNA): TGTGCCAGCAGCGATCCGTTTACTAATGAGCAGTTCTTC. Protein product: CASSDPFTNEQFF.

The chain carries TRBV6-5 and TRBJ2-7; 7 bases line up with TRBD1. After removal of 6 bases from V and 3 bases from J, the junction contained 8 bases not matched to a gene. The CDR3 is made up of 14 amino acids. Germline values: CDR1 MNHEY, CDR2 SVGAGI. The CDR3 DNA is TGTGCCAGCAGCCCGCCGGGACAGCTCTACGAGCAGTACTTC. Translating gives CASSPPGQLYEQYF.

The chain recombines TRBV2 with TRBJ2-2; TRBD2 is a possible D gene (7 bases). CDR1 is SNHLY, CDR2 FYNNEI, per germline. Deletions cut 6 bases from V and 4 bases from J, with 21 bases between. The CDR3 is 17 residues long. The chain's CDR3 is CASSGASGGRVTGELFF. CDR3 nucleotide sequence: TGTGCCAGCAGCGGGGCTTCCGGGGGGCGGGTCACCGGGGAGCTGTTTTTT. The full variable domain, completed using reference TRBV2 and TRBJ2-2, is EPEVTQTPSHQVTQMGQEVILRCVPISNHLYFYWYRQILGQKVEFLVSFYNNEISEKSEIFDDQFSVERPDGSNFTLKIRSTKLEDSAMYFCASSGASGGRVTGELFFGEGSRLTVL.

The chain couples TRBV9 to TRBJ2-3, with TRBD2 matching over 7 bases. V trimming: 0 bases; J trimming: 4 bases; junction bases outside the gene matches: 8. Germline CDR1 SGDLS, CDR2 YYNGEE. This CDR3 comprises 16 residues. The CDR3 DNA is TGTGCCAGCAGCGTAGGAGGCGCGGGGGTATCAGATACGCAGTATTTT. This sequence encodes CASSVGGAGVSDTQYF.

This chain links TRBV6-5 with TRBJ1-2, with 11 positions matching TRBD1. The trim removed 2 bases at V and 6 bases at J, leaving 5 bases unmatched. The CDR3 is 15 residues long. Per the germline V gene, CDR1 is MNHEY and CDR2 is SVGAGI. The CDR3 is CASSYGTGGSDGYTF. CDR3 bases: TGTGCCAGCAGTTACGGGACAGGGGGTTCAGATGGCTACACCTTC.

This chain joins TRBV6-6 and TRBJ2-1; TRBD1 matches 11 bases. CDR3 length equals 15 residues. Trimming took 0 bases from V and 7 from J; bases not matched to a gene: 2. Germline V gene data show CDR1 as MNHNY and CDR2 as SVGAGI (reference sequence). This CDR3 is CASSYSGQGANEQFF. CDR3 nucleotide sequence: TGTGCCAGCAGTTACTCCGGACAGGGGGCTAATGAGCAGTTCTTC.

This chain connects TRBV28 to TRBJ1-1; D ambiguous. Germline V gives CDR1 MDHEN, CDR2 SYDVKM. This CDR3 region has 11 residues. Trimming removed 6 bases from V and 9 bases from J, with 11 bases in between. The CDR3 loop reads CASRLQIQAFF. The CDR3 DNA follows: TGTGCCAGCAGGCTACAGATCCAAGCTTTCTTT.

This sequence joins TRBV11-2 and TRBJ1-2; D is ambiguous. This CDR3 is built from 13 residues. Germline lookup yields CDR1 SGHAT and CDR2 FQNNGV. Trimming removed 7 bases at V and 5 bases at J, with 14 bases between. The CDR3 here is CASTTKPGYGYTF. The DNA of the CDR3 is TGTGCCAGCACTACTAAACCGGGGTATGGCTACACCTTC. The full variable domain, with the rest looked up from reference TRBV11-2 and TRBJ1-2, is EAGVAQSPRYKIIEKRQSVAFWCNPISGHATLYWYQQILGQGPKLLIQFQNNGVVDDSQLPKDRFSAERLKGVDSTLKIQPAKLEDSAVYLCASTTKPGYGYTFGSGTRLTVV.

This clone was recorded a few times. V gene TRBV19 combines with J gene TRBJ1-6; the D gene is possibly TRBD1 (5 bases). In germline, CDR1 is LNHDA, CDR2 SQIVND (reference sequence). There are 11 residues in the CDR3. Trimming removed 4 bases at V and 14 bases at J, with 9 bases between. The CDR3 region is CASSNTGALHF. CDR3 bases: TGTGCCAGTAGTAATACAGGAGCCCTCCACTTT. The full variable domain, in which reference TRBV19 and TRBJ1-6 provide the parts outside the CDR3, is DGGITQSPKYLFRKEGQNVTLSCEQNLNHDAMYWYRQDPGQGLRLIYYSQIVNDFQKGDIAEGYSVSREKKESFPLTVTSAQKNPTAFYLCASSNTGALHFGNGTRLTVT.

Notes on this clone: Other DNA sequences in this sample translate to the same CDR3. The V call is TRBV4-1, the J call TRBJ2-7, with 10 bases lining up with TRBD1. V lost 2 bases to trimming and J lost 2 bases; unmatched junction nucleotides: 3. The germline V gene encodes CDR1 MGHRA and CDR2 YSYEKL. The CDR3 has 15 amino acids. The CDR3 protein is CASSQTGTGAYEQYF. For the CDR3, the DNA is TGCGCCAGCAGCCAAACCGGGACAGGGGCCTACGAGCAGTACTTC.

The rearrangement uses TRBV18 and TRBJ2-7; perhaps TRBD1 as D (8 bases). Trimming pared 8 bases from V and 0 bases from J, leaving 14 bases between. The CDR3 is 14 residues long. Germline V lookup: CDR1 KGHSH, CDR2 LQKENI. The CDR3 sequence: CASNRGGSSYEQYF. In DNA, the CDR3 is TGTGCCAGCAACAGGGGGGGGAGCTCCTACGAGCAGTACTTC.

The chain employs TRBV9 and TRBJ2-5; D call uncertain. The CDR3 is 14 residues long. CDR1 and CDR2 (germline): SGDLS, YYNGEE. V was cut by 4 bases and J by 4 bases, with 14 bases left in between. The CDR3 sequence is CASSPHLPGETQYF. In nucleotides, the CDR3 is TGTGCCAGCAGCCCTCACCTCCCCGGAGAGACCCAGTACTTC.

The chain recombines TRBV18 with TRBJ2-1, with 8 nucleotides matching TRBD1. Trimming cost V 5 bases and J 5 bases; bases outside gene matches: 8. CDR3 size: 15 residues. CDR1 and CDR2 (germline): KGHSH, LQKENI. The CDR3 DNA is TGTGCCAGCTCATCTTACAGGGGGGTCAACAATGAGCAGTTCTTC. This codes for CASSSYRGVNNEQFF.

With respect to this clone: Other DNA sequences in this specimen translate into the identical CDR3. The chain couples TRBV5-6 to TRBJ1-4; D is unresolved. There are 15 residues in the CDR3. Trimming pared 4 bases from V and 0 bases from J, leaving 10 bases between. In germline, CDR1 is SGHDT, CDR2 YYEEEE. CDR3 region: CASSPTGATNEKLFF. CDR3 coding DNA: TGTGCCAGCAGCCCGACCGGGGCAACTAATGAAAAACTGTTTTTT.

The V gene is TRBV30, the J gene TRBJ1-4; maybe TRBD1 (5 bases). Germline V gene sequence: CDR1 GTSNPN, CDR2 SVGIG (reference sequence). The length of the CDR3 is 15 residues. V gave up 4 bases and J gave up 7 bases, with 19 bases separating them. The CDR3 loop reads CAWNKDRTGPEKLFF. The CDR3 DNA is TGTGCCTGGAACAAGGACCGAACAGGACCTGAAAAACTGTTTTTT.